This T cell receptor beta chain was profiled in a study of response to subunit inactivated influenza vaccine. Findings of the study overall: T cells newly recruited by each seasonal influenza vaccination are few, the authors suggested.

MiXCR, applied by TCRdb to the RT-PCR reads, yields one record per CDR3 protein. The repertoire holds around 520,000 distinct CDR3 sequences, with about 11% as singletons. This clonotype was detected only a few times. What it binds is not known. Trimming shortened V by 8 bases and J by 6 bases, and 13 bases separated the two germline ends. The CDR3 consists of 12 residues. The germline V gene encodes CDR1 SNHLY and CDR2 FYNNEI. The gene calls are TRBV2 and TRBJ1-2, with a tentative D call TRBD1 (5 bases). The sample in question was PBMCs from blood, obtained on the day of vaccination. This TCR was sampled from a man aged 45-65 years who received an inactivated influenza vaccine. The CDR3 sequence is CASSGQVHGYTF. In DNA, the CDR3 is TGTGCCAGCTCAGGGCAGGTACATGGCTACACCTTC.